In its sample, the clone carrying this T cell receptor (beta chain) was seen many times. This record belongs to a study of regulatory T cells in long-lasting Graves disease. Time point denoted: persistent/refractory GD, antithyroid drugs over 5 years with positive TRAb. After RNA was extracted from PBMCs, the TCR library was made from it. Patients were enrolled at an endocrinology department in Xi'an, China. With iRepertoire HTBI primers and Arm-PCR of CDR3 regions, TCR beta libraries were built. In TCRdb, the multiplex PCR reads were re-called with MiXCR into one record per CDR3 protein. The repertoire holds under 500,000 distinct CDR3 sequences, with around 21% as singletons. The sequence came from a female donor with Graves disease. The input for sequencing was peripheral blood mononuclear cells (PBMCs), taken when the disease was refractory, from a patient treated with antithyroid drugs.

The CDR3 here is CASSERQGTSDEQYF. In nucleotides, the CDR3 is TGTGCCAGCAGTGAACGTCAGGGGACATCCGATGAGCAGTACTTC. The chain carries TRBV2 and TRBJ2-7; TRBD1 might be the D (6 bases). Germline V gene lookup returns CDR1 SNHLY and CDR2 FYNNEI. The CDR3 is 15 residues long. V lost 2 bases and J lost 7, with 18 bases in between. Complete variable domain (other parts from reference TRBV2 and TRBJ2-7): EPEVTQTPSHQVTQMGQEVILRCVPISNHLYFYWYRQILGQKVEFLVSFYNNEISEKSEIFDDQFSVERPDGSNFTLKIRSTKLEDSAMYFCASSERQGTSDEQYFGPGTRLTVT.